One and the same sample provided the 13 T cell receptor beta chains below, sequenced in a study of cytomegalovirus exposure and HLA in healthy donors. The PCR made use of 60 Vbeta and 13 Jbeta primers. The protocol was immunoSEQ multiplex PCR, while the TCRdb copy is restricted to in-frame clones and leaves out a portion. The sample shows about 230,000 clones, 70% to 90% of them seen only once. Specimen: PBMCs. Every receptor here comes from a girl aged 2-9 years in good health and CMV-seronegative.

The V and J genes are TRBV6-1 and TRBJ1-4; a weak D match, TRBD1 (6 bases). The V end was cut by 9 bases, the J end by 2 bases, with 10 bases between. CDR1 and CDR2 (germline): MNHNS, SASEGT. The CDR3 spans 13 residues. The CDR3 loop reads CASTGPTNEKLFF. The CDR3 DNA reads TGTGCCAGTACAGGGCCTACTAATGAAAAACTGTTTTTT.

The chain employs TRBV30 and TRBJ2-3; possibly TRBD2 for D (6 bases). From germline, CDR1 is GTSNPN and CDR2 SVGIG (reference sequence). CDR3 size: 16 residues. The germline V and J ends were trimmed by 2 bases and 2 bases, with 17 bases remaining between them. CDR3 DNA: TGTGCCTGGAGTCCTCTTCGGCGGGGCCTCACAGATACGCAGTATTTT. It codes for CAWSPLRRGLTDTQYF.

This CDR3 reads CASSTLGPSAGNQPQHF. The CDR3 DNA reads as TGCGCCAGCAGTACCTTGGGGCCAAGTGCGGGCAATCAGCCCCAGCATTTT. The rearrangement joins TRBV10-2 to TRBJ1-5, with D perhaps matching TRBD1 (5 bases). V lost 5 bases and J 2 bases, leaving 19 bases between the germline ends. The CDR3 has 17 residues. Germline V gene sequence: CDR1 WSHSY, CDR2 SAAADI.

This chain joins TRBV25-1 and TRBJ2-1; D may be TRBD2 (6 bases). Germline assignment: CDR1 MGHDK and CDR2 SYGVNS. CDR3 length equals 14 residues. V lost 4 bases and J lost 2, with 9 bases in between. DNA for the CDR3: TGTGCCAGCAGTGGGCGGGGTACCTACAATGAGCAGTTCTTC. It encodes CASSGRGTYNEQFF. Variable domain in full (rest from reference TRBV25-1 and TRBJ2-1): EADIYQTPRYLVIGTGKKITLECSQTMGHDKMYWYQQDPGMELHLIHYSYGVNSTEKGDLSSESTVSRIRTEHFPLTLESARPSHTSQYLCASSGRGTYNEQFFGPGTRLTVL.

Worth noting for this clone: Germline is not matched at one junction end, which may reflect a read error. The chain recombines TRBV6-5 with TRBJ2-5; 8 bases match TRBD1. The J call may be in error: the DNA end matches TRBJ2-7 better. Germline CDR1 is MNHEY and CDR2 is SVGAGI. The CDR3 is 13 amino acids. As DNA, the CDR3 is TGTGCCGGCAGTTACACGACAGGGGACGAGCAGTACTTC. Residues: CAGSYTTGDEQYF.

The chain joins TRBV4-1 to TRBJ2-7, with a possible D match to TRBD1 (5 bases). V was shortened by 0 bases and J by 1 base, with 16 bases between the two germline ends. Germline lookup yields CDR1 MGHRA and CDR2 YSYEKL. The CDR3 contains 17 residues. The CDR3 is CASSQDPSPGPSYEQYF. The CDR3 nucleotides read TGCGCCAGCAGCCAAGATCCCTCCCCAGGGCCATCCTACGAGCAGTACTTC.

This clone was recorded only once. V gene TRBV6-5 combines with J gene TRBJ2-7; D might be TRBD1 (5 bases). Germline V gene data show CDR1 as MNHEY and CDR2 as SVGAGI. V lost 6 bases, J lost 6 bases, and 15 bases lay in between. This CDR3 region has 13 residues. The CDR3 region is CASSNRFFGEQYF. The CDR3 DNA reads TGTGCCAGCAGCAACAGGTTTTTTGGCGAGCAGTACTTC.

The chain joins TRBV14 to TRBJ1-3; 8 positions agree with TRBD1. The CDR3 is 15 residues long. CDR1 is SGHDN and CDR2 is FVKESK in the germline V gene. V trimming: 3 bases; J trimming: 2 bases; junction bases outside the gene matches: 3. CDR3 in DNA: TGTGCCAGCAGCCAGAGACAGGGGCCTGGAAACACCATATATTTT. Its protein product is CASSQRQGPGNTIYF.

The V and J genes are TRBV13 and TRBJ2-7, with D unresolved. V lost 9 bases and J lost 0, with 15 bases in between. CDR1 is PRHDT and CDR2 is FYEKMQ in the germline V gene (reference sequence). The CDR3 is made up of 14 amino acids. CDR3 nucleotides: TGTGCCAGAAATATCCAGGATAGCTCCTACGAGCAGTACTTC. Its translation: CARNIQDSSYEQYF.

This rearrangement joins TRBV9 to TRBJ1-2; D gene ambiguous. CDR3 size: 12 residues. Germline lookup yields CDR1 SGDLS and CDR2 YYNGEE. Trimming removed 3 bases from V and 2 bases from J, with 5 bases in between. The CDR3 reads CASSGSNYGYTF. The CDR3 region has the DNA TGTGCCAGCAGCGGAAGCAACTATGGCTACACCTTC.

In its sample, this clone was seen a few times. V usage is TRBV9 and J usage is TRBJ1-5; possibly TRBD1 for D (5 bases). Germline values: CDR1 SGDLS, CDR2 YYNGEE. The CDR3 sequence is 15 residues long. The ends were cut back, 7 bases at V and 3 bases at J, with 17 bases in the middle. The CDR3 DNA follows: TGTGCCAGCTCCCCGGGGGGAACATACAATCAGCCCCAGCATTTT. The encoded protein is CASSPGGTYNQPQHF.

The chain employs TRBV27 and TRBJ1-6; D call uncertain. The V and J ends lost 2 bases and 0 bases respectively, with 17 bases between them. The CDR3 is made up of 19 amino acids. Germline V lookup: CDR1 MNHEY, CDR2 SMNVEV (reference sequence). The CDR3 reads CASSLVARRWSSYNSPLHF. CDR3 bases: TGTGCCAGCAGTTTAGTGGCAAGGAGGTGGAGCTCCTATAATTCACCCCTCCACTTT.

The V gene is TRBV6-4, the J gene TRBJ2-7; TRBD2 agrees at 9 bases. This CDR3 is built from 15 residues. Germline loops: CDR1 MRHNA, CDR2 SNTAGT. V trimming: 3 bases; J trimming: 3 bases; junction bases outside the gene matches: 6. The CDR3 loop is CASSERREGRYEQYF. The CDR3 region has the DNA TGTGCCAGCAGTGAGAGGCGGGAGGGCCGCTACGAGCAGTACTTC.